The present T cell receptor beta chain was sequenced within a study of blood T cell repertoires in COVID-19. In the study overall: From the United States, Italy and Spain came samples of acute and convalescent COVID-19. T cells, B-cell-depleted T cells, or PBMCs provided the cDNA or gDNA that served as material.

Sequenced by immunoSEQ multiplex PCR; TCRdb stores in-frame clones only, minus some. The data contain tens of thousands of clones, roughly 84% of them singletons. The TCR comes from an elderly woman with acute or convalescent COVID-19. Sample: peripheral blood.

The CDR3 DNA is TGCGCCAGCAGCTTGGGGACTAGCGGGGCGAGCTCCTACAATGAGCAGTTCTTC. It is translated as CASSLGTSGASSYNEQFF. This chain uses TRBV5-1 with TRBJ2-1; 12 nucleotides align to TRBD2. Unmatched junction bases numbered 4, after V lost 0 bases and J lost 0 bases. The CDR3 covers 18 residues. Germline CDR1 is SGHRS and CDR2 is YFSETQ.